The clone carrying this T cell receptor (beta chain) was seen a handful of times. Antigen: not known. The sample comes from a study of beta chain features in type 1 diabetes. Overall study: Healthy donors, compared against patients, showed similar age, gender and cell yields. General observations from the study: TCRB CDR3 length was moderately but significantly reduced in all four CD4+ subsets of Type 1 diabetes patients. Patients and controls would be equally affected if PCR favored shorter templates.

Sorting based on CD45RO/CCR7/CD25/CD127/CD95/CD27 separated CD4+ naive, central memory, regulatory and stem cell-like memory cells. The whole isolated RNA underwent reverse transcription, so sequencing captured expressed TCRB transcripts. Data came from immunoSEQ multiplex PCR; TCRdb stores just in-frame clones and leaves some out. The table lists more than 300,000 clones, over 12% of them singletons, with under 0.02% in the top ten. This CDR3 has 17 amino acids. V shed 1 base and J 8 bases; nucleotides not matched to a gene: 12. In germline, CDR1 is KGHSH, CDR2 LQKENI. V is TRBV18 and J is TRBJ1-4, with TRBD1 matching 8 bases. This sequence was found in a woman between 18 and 30 years old in good health. Input material: naive CD4+ T cells from blood. The CDR3 region is CASSPLGQGSHGEKLFF. In nucleotides, the CDR3 is TGTGCCAGCTCACCACTCGGACAGGGATCACACGGAGAAAAACTGTTTTTT.